A selection of T cell receptor beta chains follows, all from one sample in a study of blood T cell repertoires in COVID-19. Produced via immunoSEQ multiplex PCR; TCRdb's table is partial and in-frame only. The sample includes approximately 280,000 clones, over 85% seen only once; the top ten take under 2.5%. The sample taken for sequencing was PBMCs or T cells enriched from blood (not recorded which). These receptors were collected from a woman aged 55-69 years who had recovered from COVID-19. Both conserved end residues are part of each CDR3. The order of the fields is clone size, J gene, CDR3 length, V gene, D gene, CDR3 DNA, CDR3 protein. D genes are given only for firm matches. Clone size is given for some rows only: seen once, a few or many times, or a class if the clone is expanded.

>-|TRBJ2-3|14|TRBV7-3|-
TGTGCCAGCAGCCTGGGACTTCACACAGATACGCAGTATTTT
CASSLGLHTDTQYF
>-|TRBJ2-5|14|TRBV6-5|TRBD2
TGTGCCAGCAGTTATCGGACTAGTGGAGAGACCCAGTACTTC
CASSYRTSGETQYF
>-|TRBJ1-5|13|TRBV14|-
TGTGCCAGCAGCCAAGATCACAATCAGCCCCAGCATTTT
CASSQDHNQPQHF
>-|TRBJ2-3|13|TRBV10-1|TRBD2
TGCGCCAGCAGTGGGACTAGTATACATACGCAGTATTTT
CASSGTSIHTQYF
>-|TRBJ2-2|14|TRBV27|-
TGTGCCAGCAGCGGACAGACGAACACCGGGGAGCTGTTTTTT
CASSGQTNTGELFF
>-|TRBJ2-1|10|TRBV28|-
TGTGCCAGCAGCGGAGTTGAGCAGTTCTTC
CASSGVEQFF
>-|TRBJ2-4|17|TRBV28|TRBD2
TGTGCCAGCAGTTTGGTCCCGAGACTAGCAGCCAAAAACATTCAGTACTTC
CASSLVPRLAAKNIQYF
>-|TRBJ1-1|12|TRBV10-3|-
TGTGCCATCGGGGGGGGCGGAACTGAAGCTTTCTTT
CAIGGGGTEAFF
>-|TRBJ2-4|16|TRBV10-1|TRBD2
TGCGCCAGCAGTGAGTCGACACTAGCGGGACAAAACATTCAGTACTTC
CASSESTLAGQNIQYF
>-|TRBJ2-7|14|TRBV28|-
TGTGCCAGCACTCCTACAGGGCGGAGGTACGAGCAGTACTTC
CASTPTGRRYEQYF
>-|TRBJ1-3|15|TRBV15|-
TGTGCCACCAGCAGAGTAGCCGGCTCTGGAAACACCATATATTTT
CATSRVAGSGNTIYF
>-|TRBJ2-7|12|TRBV28|-
TGTGCCAGCAGTTTGGAAGGACTCGGTCAGTACTTC
CASSLEGLGQYF
>-|TRBJ1-1|16|TRBV7-8|-
TGTGCCAGCAGCTCAGGTCCCCTCCTTTTGAACACTGAAGCTTTCTTT
CASSSGPLLLNTEAFF
>-|TRBJ1-6|14|TRBV6-5|-
TGTGCCACCTCCCCAGGGGTTCATAATTCACCCCTCCACTTT
CATSPGVHNSPLHF
>-|TRBJ2-1|15|TRBV4-1|-
TGCGCCAGCAGCCAAAGTGGGAGGTGGGGCAATGAGCAGTTCTTC
CASSQSGRWGNEQFF
>-|TRBJ1-2|15|TRBV11-2|-
TGTGCCAGCAGCCCAGGGAACGTCGCTAACTATGGCTACACCTTC
CASSPGNVANYGYTF
>-|TRBJ1-3|11|TRBV29-1|-
TGCAGCGCTGGACTGGGAAACACCATATATTTT
CSAGLGNTIYF
>once|TRBJ2-3|12|TRBV10-1|-
TGCGCCAGCGGGGCGACCACAGATACGCAGTATTTT
CASGATTDTQYF
>-|TRBJ2-5|14|TRBV7-2|-
TGTGCCAGCAGCTTAGGGCCAGCGCGGGAGACCCAGTACTTC
CASSLGPARETQYF
>-|TRBJ2-7|12|TRBV30|-
TGTGCCTGGAGCCCGAGCTCCTACGAGCAGTACTTC
CAWSPSSYEQYF
>-|TRBJ2-5|15|TRBV5-6|TRBD1
TGTGCCAGCAGCTTTCGACAGGGGGCAGGAGAGACCCAGTACTTC
CASSFRQGAGETQYF
>-|TRBJ1-2|15|TRBV7-3|TRBD1
TGTGCCAGCAGCTCCGCGTGGGACAGGGACGGTGGCTACACCTTC
CASSSAWDRDGGYTF
>few|TRBJ2-5|13|TRBV19|-
TGTGCCAGTAGTACTTCAGGGAGGGAGACCCAGTACTTC
CASSTSGRETQYF
>-|TRBJ2-3|14|TRBV30|-
TGTGCCTGGAGTAGTGGGGGGGGCAAAGATACGCAGTATTTT
CAWSSGGGKDTQYF
>-|TRBJ1-1|15|TRBV6-5|-
TGTGCCAGCAGTTACTCCAGGGTACGGAACACTGAAGCTTTCTTT
CASSYSRVRNTEAFF
>-|TRBJ2-7|18|TRBV11-3|TRBD2
TGTGCCAGCAGCCCCGGGGATCCAGCGGGAGGGTATTTAAACGAGCAGTACTTC
CASSPGDPAGGYLNEQYF
>-|TRBJ1-2|15|TRBV21-1|-
TGTGCCAGCAGCAAACGGACAGACCATAACTATGGCTACACCTTC
CASSKRTDHNYGYTF
>few|TRBJ2-7|17|TRBV28|TRBD1
TGTGCCAGCAGTTCTTCCAAAGTAGGGGACAGGGCTTCTCTGAGCTTCTTC
CASSSSKVGDRASLSFF
>-|TRBJ1-6|14|TRBV28|-
TGTGCCAGCAGCCCACCGCGGTATAATTCACCCCTCCACTTT
CASSPPRYNSPLHF
>-|TRBJ2-7|15|TRBV11-2|TRBD2
TGTGCCAGCAGACGAAGCGGGAGGGGGGGCTACGAGCAGTACTTC
CASRRSGRGGYEQYF
>-|TRBJ1-2|16|TRBV5-5|TRBD1
TGTGCCAGCAGCCCTGAATGGGACAGGGTCCCGTATGGCTACACCTTC
CASSPEWDRVPYGYTF
>-|TRBJ1-5|15|TRBV6-5|TRBD1
TGTGCCAGCAGAGCACAGGGGTCGGCCAATCAGCCCCAGCATTTT
CASRAQGSANQPQHF
>-|TRBJ1-2|12|TRBV15|-
TGTGCCACCAGCAGAGAGGCCCATGGCTACACCTTC
CATSREAHGYTF
>-|TRBJ2-1|11|TRBV29-1|-
TGCAGCGTTGATCAAGCGGCTGAGCAGTTCTTC
CSVDQAAEQFF
>once|TRBJ2-3|16|TRBV28|-
TGTGCCAGCAGTTTTTCGAGATTTGCTAGCACAGATACGCAGTATTTT
CASSFSRFASTDTQYF
>-|TRBJ2-7|15|TRBV27|TRBD2
TGTGCCAGCAGACAAATAGCGGGAGGGGCCTACGAGCAGTACTTC
CASRQIAGGAYEQYF
>few|TRBJ1-5|13|TRBV18|-
TGTGCCAGCTCGGGCAGGCAGGGTCAGCCCCAGCATTTT
CASSGRQGQPQHF
>-|TRBJ2-1|14|TRBV3-1/TRBV3-2|-
TGTGCCAGCAGCCTGAGGGCTCTAGACAATGAGCAGTTCTTC
CASSLRALDNEQFF
>-|TRBJ1-5|16|TRBV4-1|TRBD1
TGCGCCAGCAGCCAAGGCAGGGGGGCGAACAGTCAGCCCCAGCATTTT
CASSQGRGANSQPQHF
>-|TRBJ2-1|11|TRBV2|-
TGTGCCAGCAGTGCTAACGATGAGCAGTTCTTC
CASSANDEQFF
>-|TRBJ1-5|12|TRBV29-1|-
TGCAGCGTTGCCTATAGCAATCAGCCCCAGCATTTT
CSVAYSNQPQHF
>-|TRBJ1-5|15|TRBV28|TRBD1
TGTGCCAGCAGGCAACCGACAGGGGGCCATCAGCCCCAGCATTTT
CASRQPTGGHQPQHF
>-|TRBJ1-2|13|TRBV29-1|TRBD1
TGCAGCGTTGACGGCCCAGGGGGCTCTGGCTACACCTTC
CSVDGPGGSGYTF
>-|TRBJ2-3|16|TRBV5-1|TRBD2
TGCGCCAGCAGCTTGGGGGTAGCGGGGGACACAGATACGCAGTATTTT
CASSLGVAGDTDTQYF
>-|TRBJ1-2|13|TRBV28|TRBD1
TGTGCCACCTTCCCATACCGGGACAGCGGCTACACCTTC
CATFPYRDSGYTF
>-|TRBJ2-5|15|TRBV7-2|TRBD2
TGTGCCAGCAGACCGACTAGCGGGGGGCAAGAGACCCAGTACTTC
CASRPTSGGQETQYF
>-|TRBJ2-3|15|TRBV27|-
TGTGCCAGCAGTATCCAGGGTCGTGGAACAGATACGCAGTATTTT
CASSIQGRGTDTQYF
>-|TRBJ2-1|14|TRBV11-2|-
TGTGCCAGCAGCAAAATACAGGGGGGGAATGAGCAGTTCTTC
CASSKIQGGNEQFF
>-|TRBJ1-1|14|TRBV3-1/TRBV3-2|-
TGTGCCACCGGGGAATATGGACCAAACACTGAAGCTTTCTTT
CATGEYGPNTEAFF
>-|TRBJ1-2|14|TRBV5-6|-
TGTGCCAGCGGGCGACAGACCGCTCTTTGGGGCTACACCTTC
CASGRQTALWGYTF
>-|TRBJ2-2|14|TRBV9|-
TGTGCCAGCAGCGTAGTACAGTACACCGGGGAGCTGTTTTTT
CASSVVQYTGELFF